This record looks at one T cell receptor beta chain sequence and its context. Germline V lookup: CDR1 KGHDR, CDR2 SFDVKD. The CDR3 length is 17 residues. V lost 3 bases to trimming and J lost 4 bases, with 18 bases between them. This specimen comes from a study of blood T cell repertoires in COVID-19. The overall study: Sites in the United States, Italy and Spain provided acute and convalescent COVID-19 samples. The analysed material was cDNA or gDNA that came from T cells, B-cell-depleted T cells, or PBMCs.

In the authors' methods: Amplification from reference gene primers served as the basis for estimated nucleated cell counts. Only in-frame clones appear in the TCRdb table, and some are missing; sequencing was by immunoSEQ multiplex PCR. V and J calls and clone size are those listed in that table; D and trimming were worked out from the DNA. The sample shows about 90,000 clones, roughly 90% of them seen only once. The origin of this receptor is an elderly man with active or convalescent COVID-19. The sequenced sample consisted of peripheral blood. This chain connects TRBV24-1 to TRBJ2-1, with a possible D match to TRBD2 (6 bases). The CDR3 sequence is CATSDALALRAYNEQFF. CDR3 nucleotides: TGTGCCACCAGTGATGCACTAGCTCTGAGGGCATACAATGAGCAGTTCTTC.